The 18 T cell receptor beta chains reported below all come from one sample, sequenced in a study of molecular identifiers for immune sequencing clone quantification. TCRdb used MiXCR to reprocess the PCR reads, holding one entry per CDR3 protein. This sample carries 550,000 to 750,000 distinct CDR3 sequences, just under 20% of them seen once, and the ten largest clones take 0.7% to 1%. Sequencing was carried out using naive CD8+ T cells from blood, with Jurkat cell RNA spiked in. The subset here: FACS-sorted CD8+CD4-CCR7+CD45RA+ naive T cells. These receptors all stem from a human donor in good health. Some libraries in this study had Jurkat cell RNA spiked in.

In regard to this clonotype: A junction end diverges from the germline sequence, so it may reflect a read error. This CDR3 is CAGSIGFGLNTEAFF. DNA of the CDR3: TGTGCCGGTAGTATAGGATTCGGCCTAAACACTGAAGCTTTCTTT. The gene calls are TRBV19 and TRBJ1-1; D is unclear. Germline values: CDR1 LNHDA, CDR2 SQIVND (reference sequence). This CDR3 spans 15 amino acids.

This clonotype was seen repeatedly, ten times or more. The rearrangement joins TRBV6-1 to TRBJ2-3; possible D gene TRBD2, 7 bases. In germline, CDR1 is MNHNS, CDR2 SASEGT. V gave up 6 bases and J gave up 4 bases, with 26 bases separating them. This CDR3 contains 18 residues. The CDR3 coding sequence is TGTGCCAGCAGAACATACCCCTCTGGGGGGGCCGGGGCAGATACGCAGTATTTT. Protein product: CASRTYPSGGAGADTQYF.

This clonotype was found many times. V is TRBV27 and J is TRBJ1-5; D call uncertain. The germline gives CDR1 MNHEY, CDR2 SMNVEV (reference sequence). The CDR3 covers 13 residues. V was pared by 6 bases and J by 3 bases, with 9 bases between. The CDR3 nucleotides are TGTGCCAGCAGCTCATTATACAATCAGCCCCAGCATTTT. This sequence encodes CASSSLYNQPQHF.

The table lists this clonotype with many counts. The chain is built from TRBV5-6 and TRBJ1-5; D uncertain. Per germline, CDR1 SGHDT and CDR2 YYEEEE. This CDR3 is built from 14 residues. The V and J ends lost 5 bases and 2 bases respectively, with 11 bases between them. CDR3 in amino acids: CASRTFGGNQPQHF. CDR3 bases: TGTGCCAGCAGAACCTTTGGCGGCAATCAGCCCCAGCATTTT.

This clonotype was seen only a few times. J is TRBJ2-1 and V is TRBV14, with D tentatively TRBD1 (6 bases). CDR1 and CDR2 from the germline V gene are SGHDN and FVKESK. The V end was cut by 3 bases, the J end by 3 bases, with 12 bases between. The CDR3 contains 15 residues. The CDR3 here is CASSQNDRNYNEQFF. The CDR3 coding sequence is TGTGCCAGCAGCCAGAATGACAGGAACTACAATGAGCAGTTCTTC.

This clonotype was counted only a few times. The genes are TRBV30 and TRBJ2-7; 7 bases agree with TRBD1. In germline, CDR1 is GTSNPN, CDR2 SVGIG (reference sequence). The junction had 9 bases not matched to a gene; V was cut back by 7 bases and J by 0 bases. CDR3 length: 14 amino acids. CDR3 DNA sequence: TGTGCCTCGGACCTGACAGGGACCTCCTACGAGCAGTACTTC. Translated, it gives CASDLTGTSYEQYF.

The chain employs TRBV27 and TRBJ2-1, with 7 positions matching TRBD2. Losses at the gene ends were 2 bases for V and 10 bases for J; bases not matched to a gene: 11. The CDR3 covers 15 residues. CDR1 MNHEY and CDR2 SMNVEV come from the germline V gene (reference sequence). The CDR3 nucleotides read TGTGCCAGCAGTTTAGGCGGGGGACTATCCGTAGAGCAGTTCTTC. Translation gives CASSLGGGLSVEQFF.

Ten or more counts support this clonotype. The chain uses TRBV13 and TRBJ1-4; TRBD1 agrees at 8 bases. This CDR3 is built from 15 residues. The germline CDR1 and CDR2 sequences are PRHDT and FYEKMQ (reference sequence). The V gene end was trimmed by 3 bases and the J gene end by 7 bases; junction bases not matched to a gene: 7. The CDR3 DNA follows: TGTGCCAGCAGCTTGTGGACAGGGACAAGTGAAAAACTGTTTTTT. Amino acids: CASSLWTGTSEKLFF.

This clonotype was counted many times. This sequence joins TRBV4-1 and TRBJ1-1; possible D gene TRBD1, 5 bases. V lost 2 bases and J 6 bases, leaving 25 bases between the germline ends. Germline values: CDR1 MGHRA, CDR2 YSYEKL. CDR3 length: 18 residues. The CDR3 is CASSQLDPRGSGGSEAFF. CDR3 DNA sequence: TGCGCCAGCAGCCAATTGGATCCTAGGGGCAGCGGGGGGTCTGAAGCTTTCTTT.

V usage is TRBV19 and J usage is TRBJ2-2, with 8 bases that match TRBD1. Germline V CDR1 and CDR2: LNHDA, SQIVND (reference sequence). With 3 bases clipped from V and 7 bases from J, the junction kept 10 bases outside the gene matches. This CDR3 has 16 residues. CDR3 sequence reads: CASSIAGQALDGELFF. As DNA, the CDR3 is TGTGCCAGTAGTATCGCGGGACAGGCTTTGGACGGGGAGCTGTTTTTT.

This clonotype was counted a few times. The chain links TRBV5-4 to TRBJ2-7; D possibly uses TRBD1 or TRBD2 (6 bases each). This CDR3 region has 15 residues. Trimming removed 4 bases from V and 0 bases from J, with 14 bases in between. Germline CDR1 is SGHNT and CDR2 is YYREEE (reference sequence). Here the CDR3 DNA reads TGTGCCAGCAGCCCCTTTAGGGGGGCCTCCTACGAGCAGTACTTC. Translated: CASSPFRGASYEQYF.

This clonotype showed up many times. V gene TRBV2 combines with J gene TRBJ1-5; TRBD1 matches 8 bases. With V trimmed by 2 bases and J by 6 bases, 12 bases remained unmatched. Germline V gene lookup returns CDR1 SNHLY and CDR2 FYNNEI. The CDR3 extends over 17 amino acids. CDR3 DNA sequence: TGTGCCAGCAGTGAAATTGGCCAGGGGGCCTTAGGTCAGCCCCAGCATTTT. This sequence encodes CASSEIGQGALGQPQHF.

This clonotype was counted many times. The CDR3 sequence is CASSRPTDRGYYEQYF. The CDR3 nucleotides are TGTGCCAGCAGCCGTCCCACGGACAGGGGTTATTACGAGCAGTACTTC. The chain combines TRBV7-9 with TRBJ2-7; 9 nucleotides align to TRBD1. Germline V CDR1 and CDR2: SEHNR, FQNEAQ (reference sequence). The J segment lost 4 bases and the V segment lost 5 bases, leaving 12 bases of the junction unmatched. CDR3 length: 16 amino acids.

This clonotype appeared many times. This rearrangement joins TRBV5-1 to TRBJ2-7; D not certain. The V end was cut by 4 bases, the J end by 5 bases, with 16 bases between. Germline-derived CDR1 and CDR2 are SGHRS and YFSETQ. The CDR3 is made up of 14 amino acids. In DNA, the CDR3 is TGCGCCAGCAGCATCTACAGCACGTCGGACGAGCAGTACTTC. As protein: CASSIYSTSDEQYF.

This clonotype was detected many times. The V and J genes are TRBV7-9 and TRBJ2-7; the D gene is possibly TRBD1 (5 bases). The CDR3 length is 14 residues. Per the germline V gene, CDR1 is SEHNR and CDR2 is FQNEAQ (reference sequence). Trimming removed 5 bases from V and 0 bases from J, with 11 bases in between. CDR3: CASSQDSNSYEQYF. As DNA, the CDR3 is TGTGCCAGCAGCCAAGACAGTAACTCCTACGAGCAGTACTTC.

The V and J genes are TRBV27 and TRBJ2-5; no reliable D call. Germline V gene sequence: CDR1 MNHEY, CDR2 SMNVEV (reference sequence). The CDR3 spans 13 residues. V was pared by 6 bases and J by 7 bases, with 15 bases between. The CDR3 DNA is TGTGCCAGCAGGGGTCCCCGCGATGGGACCCAGTACTTC. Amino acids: CASRGPRDGTQYF.

The CDR3 DNA reads as TGTGCCAGTAGTATAATGGCAGATTCAAATGAAAAACTGTTTTTT. Residues: CASSIMADSNEKLFF. This rearrangement joins TRBV19 to TRBJ1-4; D not resolved. Between the trimmed V and J ends, which lost 2 bases and 5 bases, there was a span of 12 bases. Germline CDR1 reads LNHDA; CDR2 reads SQIVND (reference sequence). The CDR3 runs 15 residues. The variable domain in full, completed from reference TRBV19 and TRBJ1-4, reads DGGITQSPKYLFRKEGQNVTLSCEQNLNHDAMYWYRQDPGQGLRLIYYSQIVNDFQKGDIAEGYSVSREKKESFPLTVTSAQKNPTAFYLCASSIMADSNEKLFFGSGTQLSVL.

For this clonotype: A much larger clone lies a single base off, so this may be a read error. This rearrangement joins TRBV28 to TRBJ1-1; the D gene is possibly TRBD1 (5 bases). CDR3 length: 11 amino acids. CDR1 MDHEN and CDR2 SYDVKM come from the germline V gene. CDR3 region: CAVRWGSEASF. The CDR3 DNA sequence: TGTGCCGTCCGCTGGGGGTCTGAAGCTTCCTTT.